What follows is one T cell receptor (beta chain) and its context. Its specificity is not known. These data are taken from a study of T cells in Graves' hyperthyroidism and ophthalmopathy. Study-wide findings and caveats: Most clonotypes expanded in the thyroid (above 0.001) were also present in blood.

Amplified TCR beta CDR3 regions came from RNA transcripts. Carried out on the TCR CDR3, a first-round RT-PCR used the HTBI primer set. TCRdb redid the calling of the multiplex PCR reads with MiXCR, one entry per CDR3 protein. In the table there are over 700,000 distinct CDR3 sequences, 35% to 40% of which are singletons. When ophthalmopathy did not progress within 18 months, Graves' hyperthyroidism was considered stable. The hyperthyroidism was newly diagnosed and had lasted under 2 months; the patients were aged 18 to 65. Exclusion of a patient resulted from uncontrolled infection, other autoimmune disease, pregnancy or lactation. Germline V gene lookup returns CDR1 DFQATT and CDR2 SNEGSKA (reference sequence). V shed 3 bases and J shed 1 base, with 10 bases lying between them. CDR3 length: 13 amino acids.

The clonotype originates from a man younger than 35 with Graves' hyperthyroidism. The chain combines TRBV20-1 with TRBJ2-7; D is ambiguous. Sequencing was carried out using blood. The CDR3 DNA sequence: TGCAGTGCTAGGCCGCCGGGTTCCTACGAGCAGTACTTC. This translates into CSARPPGSYEQYF.